The 28 T cell receptor beta chains below were found in one sample sequenced in a study of cytomegalovirus exposure and HLA in healthy donors. The PCR ran on 60 Vbeta and 13 Jbeta primers. The data were produced by immunoSEQ multiplex PCR, yet TCRdb's version contains in-frame clones alone and is incomplete. The sample lists some 91,000 clones; about 75% were seen once. Sequencing was carried out using PBMCs. Receptor source: a man aged 40-49 years in good health and CMV-seropositive.

This clone appeared once. The rearrangement uses TRBV11-2 and TRBJ2-7; weak D call: TRBD1 (7 bases). The germline V gene has CDR1 SGHAT and CDR2 FQNNGV. V was shortened by 5 bases and J by 1 base, with 21 bases between the two germline ends. This CDR3 is built from 17 residues. The CDR3 loop is CASSPIGGPGGSYEQYF. The CDR3 region has the DNA TGTGCCAGCAGCCCTATAGGAGGTCCAGGGGGGTCCTACGAGCAGTACTTC.

V gene TRBV7-2 combines with J gene TRBJ2-1, with D maybe TRBD1 (5 bases). V shed 5 bases and J shed 7 bases, with 18 bases lying between them. CDR3 length: 15 residues. CDR1 is SGHTA, CDR2 FQGNSA, per germline. This CDR3 reads CASSLRQGTGNEQFF. CDR3 sequence (DNA): TGTGCCAGCAGCCTTCGCCAGGGTACCGGGAATGAGCAGTTCTTC.

The chain has TRBV6-5 and TRBJ1-4; tentative D call: TRBD1 (5 bases). Per the germline V gene, CDR1 is MNHEY and CDR2 is SVGAGI. Between the trimmed V and J ends, which lost 2 bases and 7 bases, there was a span of 14 bases. The length of the CDR3 is 15 residues. In DNA form, the CDR3 reads TGTGCCAGCAGTTACGCGACAGTACCGGGTGAAAAACTGTTTTTT. This gives the protein CASSYATVPGEKLFF.

The chain uses TRBV19 and TRBJ2-2; 12 bases fit TRBD1. CDR1 and CDR2 from the germline V gene are LNHDA and SQIVND (reference sequence). V dropped 6 bases and J dropped 4; count of bases not matched to a gene: 6. The CDR3 totals 16 residues. The DNA for the CDR3 is TGTGCCAGTAGCCGGGACAGGGGGCCAAGCACCGGGGAGCTGTTTTTT. Translating gives CASSRDRGPSTGELFF.

Remarks on this clone: Sequence at one end of the junction differs from germline and may be a read error. The chain is built from TRBV7-7 and TRBJ2-7; D is possibly TRBD2 (6 bases). The CDR3 covers 15 residues. Germline V gene lookup returns CDR1 SSHAT and CDR2 FNYEAQ (reference sequence). CDR3 sequence: CASSLAAGSSYEQYF. The CDR3 DNA reads TGTGCTAGCAGCTTAGCCGCCGGGAGCTCCTACGAGCAGTACTTC.

The rearrangement links TRBV7-9 to TRBJ1-6; 9 nucleotides match TRBD1. Germline CDR1 SEHNR, CDR2 FQNEAQ (reference sequence). The junction had 5 bases not matched to a gene; V was cut back by 4 bases and J by 7 bases. The CDR3 is made up of 15 amino acids. CDR3 sequence: CASSYDRGGNSPLHF. The CDR3 DNA reads TGTGCCAGCAGCTACGACAGGGGGGGAAATTCACCCCTCCACTTT.

This chain links TRBV9 with TRBJ2-1, with 9 positions matching TRBD2. The V segment lost 2 bases and the J segment 7 bases; nucleotides outside the gene matches: 10. Per germline, CDR1 SGDLS and CDR2 YYNGEE. This CDR3 is 16 amino acids long. The CDR3 loop reads CASSVLPSGASNEQFF. CDR3 coding DNA: TGTGCCAGCAGCGTTCTGCCTAGCGGGGCGTCAAATGAGCAGTTCTTC.

V usage is TRBV5-6 and J usage is TRBJ2-7, with TRBD2 identical over 7 bases. The V gene's germline CDR1 is SGHDT and CDR2 YYEEEE. The CDR3 covers 17 residues. J was trimmed by 0 bases and V by 0 bases; bases with no gene match: 9. CDR3: CASSLARAGASSYEQYF. CDR3 in DNA: TGTGCCAGCAGCTTGGCCAGGGCGGGAGCTTCCTCCTACGAGCAGTACTTC.

The rearrangement uses TRBV4-3 and TRBJ1-1, with D possibly matching TRBD1 (5 bases). This CDR3 has 15 amino acids. Germline values: CDR1 LGHNA, CDR2 YSLEER. Trimming stripped 0 bases from V and 10 bases from J, with 18 bases between. This CDR3 reads CASSQDGAGLEGAFF. Written as DNA, the CDR3 is TGCGCCAGCAGCCAAGATGGGGCAGGTCTGGAGGGAGCTTTCTTT.

The CDR3 DNA follows: TGTGCCAGCAGTTTATTTTTTGGACAGACCCGCTCCTACGAGCAGTACTTC. As protein: CASSLFFGQTRSYEQYF. This sequence joins TRBV27 and TRBJ2-7, with TRBD1 as a possible D gene (6 bases). The CDR3 has 17 amino acids. V lost 1 base to trimming and J lost 0 bases, with 16 bases between them. Looked up from germline, CDR1 is MNHEY and CDR2 is SMNVEV (reference sequence).

The chain couples TRBV6-1 to TRBJ2-6, with 8 bases fitting TRBD1. Unmatched junction bases numbered 5, after V lost 3 bases and J lost 4 bases. The CDR3 covers 16 residues. Germline V gene data show CDR1 as MNHNS and CDR2 as SASEGT. Here the CDR3 reads CASSDGQGLGANVLTF. CDR3 nucleotides: TGTGCCAGCAGTGACGGACAGGGCCTGGGGGCCAACGTCCTGACTTTC.

This clone showed up just a few times. V usage is TRBV6-1 and J usage is TRBJ1-2, with a weak D call TRBD1 (5 bases). This CDR3 is 15 amino acids long. Trimming took 0 bases from V and 4 from J, leaving 12 bases between them. CDR1 is MNHNS, CDR2 SASEGT, per germline. The CDR3 sequence: CASSEALGGSYGYTF. The CDR3 nucleotides read TGTGCCAGCAGTGAAGCGCTCGGGGGGAGCTATGGCTACACCTTC.

The count of this clone is one. The J gene is TRBJ2-7, the V gene TRBV11-2; D gene ambiguous. The CDR3 loop spans 12 amino acids. V lost 1 base and J 7 bases, leaving 8 bases between the germline ends. In germline, CDR1 is SGHAT, CDR2 FQNNGV. The CDR3 here is CASSLAGLEQYF. Here the CDR3 DNA reads TGTGCCAGCAGCTTAGCCGGGTTGGAGCAGTACTTC.

This chain links TRBV7-9 with TRBJ1-4; 7 bases match TRBD1. Germline CDR1 reads SEHNR; CDR2 reads FQNEAQ (reference sequence). The CDR3 totals 15 residues. V was clipped by 5 bases and J by 5 bases; unmatched bases: 8. This CDR3 is CASSAWDSLNEKLFF. DNA for the CDR3: TGTGCCAGCAGCGCATGGGACAGTTTAAATGAAAAACTGTTTTTT.

This clone was picked up a small number of times. The chain is built from TRBV6-1 and TRBJ2-1; maybe TRBD2 (6 bases). Trimming removed 5 bases at V and 14 bases at J, with 16 bases between. CDR3 size: 12 residues. The germline CDR1 and CDR2 sequences are MNHNS and SASEGT. The CDR3 nucleotides are TGTGCCAGCAGTTATCCCGAGCCTAGCGAGTTCTTC. Translation gives CASSYPEPSEFF.

The rearrangement joins TRBV10-2 to TRBJ2-1, with 10 bases fitting TRBD2. Trimming took 3 bases from V and 6 from J; bases not matched to a gene: 5. Germline V gene data show CDR1 as WSHSY and CDR2 as SAAADI. The CDR3 has 15 amino acids. CDR3 loop: CASSDRPSGSNEQFF. CDR3 in DNA: TGCGCCAGCAGTGATCGGCCTAGCGGGAGCAATGAGCAGTTCTTC.

The chain couples TRBV10-2 to TRBJ2-5; 9 bases align to TRBD2. Germline CDR1 WSHSY, CDR2 SAAADI. The V segment lost 6 bases and the J segment 4 bases; nucleotides outside the gene matches: 6. This CDR3 contains 14 residues. CDR3 in DNA: TGCGCCAGCAGCCCCTTAGCGGGAGTAGAGACCCAGTACTTC. Its protein is CASSPLAGVETQYF.

J is TRBJ1-3 and V is TRBV7-9; D is unclear. With 2 bases removed from V and 0 bases from J, the gap between germline ends came to 5 bases. The CDR3 has 14 amino acids. The V gene's germline CDR1 is SEHNR and CDR2 FQNEAQ (reference sequence). The CDR3 coding sequence is TGTGCCAGCAGCTTAACACGCTCTGGAAACACCATATATTTT. It yields the protein CASSLTRSGNTIYF.

Written as DNA, the CDR3 is TGTGCCAGCAGCTTAGGAGGGAGCAGAAATGAGCAGTTCTTC. This encodes CASSLGGSRNEQFF. The chain uses TRBV7-9 and TRBJ2-1, with a tentative D call TRBD2 (5 bases). This CDR3 contains 14 residues. The V end lost 1 base, the J end lost 7 bases, and 11 bases lay between the germline ends. Per germline, CDR1 SEHNR and CDR2 FQNEAQ (reference sequence).

The chain couples TRBV11-2 to TRBJ2-2; maybe TRBD2 (5 bases). V dropped 6 bases and J dropped 1 base, with 12 bases sitting between them. CDR3 size: 15 residues. The germline V gene encodes CDR1 SGHAT and CDR2 FQNNGV. CDR3 nucleotides: TGTGCCAGCAGGCCCTCTGGGAGGAACACCGGGGAGCTGTTTTTT. This sequence encodes CASRPSGRNTGELFF.

This clone was found a few times. This chain connects TRBV19 to TRBJ2-3; 10 bases map to TRBD1. Germline loops: CDR1 LNHDA, CDR2 SQIVND (reference sequence). Trimming at V came to 6 bases and at J to 4 bases, leaving 10 bases not matched to a gene. The CDR3 is made up of 16 amino acids. Here the CDR3 reads CASSEVETGGADTQYF. CDR3 coding DNA: TGTGCCAGTAGCGAGGTGGAGACAGGGGGCGCAGATACGCAGTATTTT.

The V and J genes are TRBV7-2 and TRBJ2-5, with 12 bases fitting TRBD2. The V gene's germline CDR1 is SGHTA and CDR2 FQGNSA. This CDR3 spans 15 amino acids. The V gene end was trimmed by 5 bases and the J gene end by 6 bases; junction bases not matched to a gene: 7. The CDR3 coding sequence is TGTGCCAGCAGCACTACTAGCGGGGGGAGTCAGACCCAGTACTTC. Protein product: CASSTTSGGSQTQYF.

This clone was seen a single time. The CDR3: CASSLVSGWAGELFF. DNA of the CDR3: TGTGCCAGCAGCTTGGTGTCAGGGTGGGCCGGGGAGCTGTTTTTT. V is TRBV5-6 and J is TRBJ2-2, with D tentatively TRBD1 (5 bases). V lost 0 bases, J lost 6 bases, and 12 bases lay in between. Germline CDR1 reads SGHDT; CDR2 reads YYEEEE. The CDR3 extends over 15 amino acids.

Within the sample, this clone is medium-sized. The CDR3 loop reads CASSLLGTFNQPQHF. CDR3 nucleotide sequence: TGTGCCAGCAGTTTATTAGGGACTTTTAATCAGCCCCAGCATTTT. The V gene is TRBV27, the J gene TRBJ1-5, with a possible D match to TRBD1 (5 bases). In germline, CDR1 is MNHEY, CDR2 SMNVEV (reference sequence). V lost 1 base to trimming and J lost 4 bases, with 11 bases between them. The CDR3 extends over 15 amino acids.

V is TRBV14 and J is TRBJ2-7; TRBD1 matches 8 bases. The CDR3 length is 16 residues. With V trimmed by 7 bases and J by 4 bases, 15 bases remained unmatched. In germline, CDR1 is SGHDN, CDR2 FVKESK. As DNA, the CDR3 is TGTGCCAGCACCCCGGCTCCAGGGGGCCCAATTTACGAGCAGTACTTC. Its protein is CASTPAPGGPIYEQYF.

This sequence joins TRBV11-2 and TRBJ1-1; tentative D call: TRBD1 (6 bases). Germline V lookup: CDR1 SGHAT, CDR2 FQNNGV. The V end lost 2 bases, the J end lost 5 bases, and 9 bases lay between the germline ends. The CDR3 spans 13 residues. CDR3 sequence: CASSLQGPTEAFF. CDR3 nucleotides: TGTGCCAGCAGCTTACAGGGGCCGACTGAAGCTTTCTTT.

The chain is built from TRBV6-1 and TRBJ2-3; 10 bases match TRBD2. Trimming at V came to 10 bases and at J to 5 bases, leaving 9 bases not matched to a gene. The CDR3 is 14 residues long. Germline lookup yields CDR1 MNHNS and CDR2 SASEGT. The CDR3 bases are TGTGCCATTGAAAGCGGGGGGGCCGTAGATACGCAGTATTTT. Protein sequence: CAIESGGAVDTQYF.

This clone occurred a few times. This sequence joins TRBV7-2 and TRBJ2-7, with 10 bases matching TRBD1. V lost 6 bases and J lost 4; bases outside the gene matches: 6. Per the germline V gene, CDR1 is SGHTA and CDR2 is FQGNSA. The CDR3 has 14 residues. The CDR3 coding sequence is TGTGCCAGCAGACCGACAGGGGGCCGGTACGAGCAGTACTTC. Translation: CASRPTGGRYEQYF.